What follows are 17 T cell receptor beta chains derived from one specimen sequenced in a study of radiation and T cells in renal cell carcinoma. Time point specified: blood 2 weeks post-SBRT. Treatment reported: 15 Gy SBRT to primary tumor, nephrectomy 4 weeks later. Method: immunoSEQ multiplex PCR; TCRdb's copy keeps in-frame clones and lacks some. Found here are 45,000 to 55,000 clones, less than 85% of them singletons; the top ten hold around 31%. Specimen: blood, collected from a patient whose treatment included radiotherapy and nephrectomy. Source of these receptors: a woman between 70 and 85 years old with renal cell carcinoma.

The rearrangement links TRBV6-6 to TRBJ2-5, with D hard to call. Germline assignment: CDR1 MNHNY and CDR2 SVGAGI (reference sequence). The CDR3 length is 14 residues. V lost 2 bases to trimming and J lost 0 bases, with 7 bases between them. Written as DNA, the CDR3 is TGTGCCAGCAGTTACCCCTCGAACCAAGAGACCCAGTACTTC. The encoded protein is CASSYPSNQETQYF.

J is TRBJ1-2 and V is TRBV19, with D unclear. Per the germline V gene, CDR1 is LNHDA and CDR2 is SQIVND (reference sequence). The ends were cut back, 2 bases at V and 2 bases at J, with 15 bases in the middle. The CDR3 loop spans 16 amino acids. CDR3 region: CASSIQMTGRNYGYTF. CDR3 DNA sequence: TGTGCCAGTAGTATACAGATGACCGGGAGAAACTATGGCTACACCTTC. Full variable domain (remainder filled in from reference TRBV19 and TRBJ1-2): DGGITQSPKYLFRKEGQNVTLSCEQNLNHDAMYWYRQDPGQGLRLIYYSQIVNDFQKGDIAEGYSVSREKKESFPLTVTSAQKNPTAFYLCASSIQMTGRNYGYTFGSGTRLTVV.

The chain uses TRBV19 and TRBJ1-3; D unclear. CDR3 length: 14 amino acids. V was cut by 5 bases and J by 2 bases, with 10 bases left in between. The germline gives CDR1 LNHDA, CDR2 SQIVND (reference sequence). CDR3 residues: CASSLGSAGNTIYF. CDR3 in DNA: TGTGCCAGTAGTCTGGGTTCGGCTGGAAACACCATATATTTT.

A remark on this clone: Other DNA sequences in the same sample also yield this CDR3. CDR3 residues: CASSNLRATDTQYF. CDR3 DNA sequence: TGCGCCAGCAGTAACCTGAGGGCCACAGATACGCAGTATTTT. This chain connects TRBV10-1 to TRBJ2-3; TRBD2 is a possible D gene (5 bases). The CDR3 covers 14 residues. CDR1 and CDR2 from the germline V gene are WNHNN and SYGVQD (reference sequence). V gave up 5 bases and J gave up 2 bases, with 11 bases separating them.

This chain joins TRBV6-1 and TRBJ2-1; D unclear. The CDR3 has 12 residues. V lost 8 bases and J lost 5, with 10 bases in between. Per germline, CDR1 MNHNS and CDR2 SASEGT. The CDR3 here is CASRSFDNEQFF. In nucleotides, the CDR3 is TGTGCCAGCCGGAGTTTTGACAATGAGCAGTTCTTC.

This rearrangement joins TRBV2 to TRBJ2-3; perhaps TRBD2 as D (5 bases). The CDR3 is 14 residues long. The germline CDR1 and CDR2 sequences are SNHLY and FYNNEI. Trimming removed 5 bases from V and 10 bases from J, with 19 bases in between. The CDR3 loop is CASSRRGPVMAQYF. DNA of the CDR3: TGTGCCAGCAGTCGGCGCGGGCCGGTTATGGCGCAGTATTTT.

The chain is built from TRBV5-4 and TRBJ2-7; 8 nucleotides line up with TRBD2. This CDR3 has 15 amino acids. V lost 0 bases and J lost 7; bases outside the gene matches: 9. Germline V CDR1 and CDR2: SGHNT, YYREEE (reference sequence). CDR3 sequence: CASSLEAGAPREQYF. The CDR3 DNA reads as TGTGCCAGCAGCTTGGAAGCGGGGGCTCCTCGGGAGCAGTACTTC.

J is TRBJ1-3 and V is TRBV7-9, with D uncertain. V gave up 3 bases and J gave up 2 bases, with 5 bases separating them. This CDR3 has 13 residues. Germline V gene data show CDR1 as SEHNR and CDR2 as FQNEAQ (reference sequence). The CDR3 DNA reads TGTGCCAGCAGCTTGAATACTGGAAACACCATATATTTT. Translating it yields CASSLNTGNTIYF.

This chain links TRBV5-1 with TRBJ1-3; TRBD1 is a possible D gene (6 bases). Per germline, CDR1 SGHRS and CDR2 YFSETQ. V was cut by 1 base and J by 2 bases, with 10 bases left in between. This CDR3 is built from 15 residues. For the CDR3, the DNA is TGCGCCAGCAGCTTGAGCAGGGGAGCTGGAAACACCATATATTTT. This translates into CASSLSRGAGNTIYF.

J is TRBJ2-7 and V is TRBV5-8; 9 nucleotides match TRBD2. Germline loops: CDR1 SGHTS, CDR2 YDEGEE. There are 18 residues in the CDR3. The trim removed 4 bases at V and 2 bases at J, leaving 16 bases unmatched. The CDR3 region is CASSGLLAGFILAYEQYF. The CDR3 DNA sequence: TGTGCCAGCAGCGGTCTCCTAGCGGGGTTTATTTTAGCCTACGAGCAGTACTTC. Full variable domain (rest looked up from reference TRBV5-8 and TRBJ2-7): EAGVTQSPTHLIKTRGQQATLRCSPISGHTSVYWYQQALGLGLQFLLWYDEGEERNRGNFPPRFSGRQFPNYSSELNVNALELEDSALYLCASSGLLAGFILAYEQYFGPGTRLTVT.

This chain uses TRBV19 with TRBJ1-2; D remains unclear. V gave up 3 bases and J gave up 8 bases, with 13 bases separating them. Germline CDR1 and CDR2: LNHDA and SQIVND (reference sequence). The CDR3 extends over 13 amino acids. The CDR3, as DNA: TGTGCCAGTAGTATGGTACTAAACGAGGGCTACACCTTC. Its protein is CASSMVLNEGYTF.

A few counts support this clone. The gene calls are TRBV27 and TRBJ1-6, with 10 bases identical to TRBD1. The J segment lost 10 bases and the V segment lost 2 bases, leaving 2 bases of the junction unmatched. Germline assignment: CDR1 MNHEY and CDR2 SMNVEV (reference sequence). CDR3 length equals 14 residues. The CDR3 nucleotides read TGTGCCAGCAGTTTAGGGACAGGGGCCTCACCCCTCCACTTT. This sequence encodes CASSLGTGASPLHF.

The rearrangement uses TRBV19 and TRBJ1-1, with a tentative D call TRBD1 (6 bases). This CDR3 spans 14 amino acids. The germline V gene has CDR1 LNHDA and CDR2 SQIVND (reference sequence). V was pared by 5 bases and J by 0 bases, with 10 bases between. CDR3 coding DNA: TGTGCCAGTAGTCTCCAGGGGATGAACACTGAAGCTTTCTTT. Translation gives CASSLQGMNTEAFF.

The chain joins TRBV6-1 to TRBJ2-7; perhaps D is TRBD1 or TRBD2 (7 bases each). The CDR3 is made up of 15 amino acids. Trimming pared 2 bases from V and 2 bases from J, leaving 13 bases between. Per germline, CDR1 MNHNS and CDR2 SASEGT. DNA for the CDR3: TGTGCCAGCAGTGAACAGGGGGGGCTGACCTACGAGCAGTACTTC. This translates into CASSEQGGLTYEQYF.

The chain combines TRBV18 with TRBJ2-3; a weak D match, TRBD1 (6 bases). Germline lookup yields CDR1 KGHSH and CDR2 LQKENI. The V and J ends lost 6 bases and 1 base respectively, with 14 bases between them. The CDR3 sequence is 15 residues long. CDR3 protein: CASSQQGEGTDTQYF. The DNA of the CDR3 is TGTGCCAGCTCGCAACAGGGAGAAGGCACAGATACGCAGTATTTT.

This chain uses TRBV5-6 with TRBJ1-1; unclear D gene. The CDR3 covers 13 residues. Germline loops: CDR1 SGHDT, CDR2 YYEEEE. The V end was cut by 0 bases, the J end by 10 bases, with 13 bases between. The CDR3 here is CASSLGQRRTAFF. DNA of the CDR3: TGTGCCAGCAGCTTGGGGCAACGAAGGACAGCTTTCTTT.

This sequence joins TRBV5-6 and TRBJ2-7; D is unresolved. V lost 0 bases, J lost 0 bases, and 10 bases lay in between. The germline gives CDR1 SGHDT, CDR2 YYEEEE. This CDR3 is 15 amino acids long. The CDR3 sequence is CASSLGTRASYEQYF. The CDR3 DNA reads as TGTGCCAGCAGCTTGGGAACTCGGGCCTCCTACGAGCAGTACTTC. Combining the CDR3 with reference TRBV5-6 and TRBJ2-7 gives the whole variable domain DAGVTQSPTHLIKTRGQQVTLRCSPKSGHDTVSWYQQALGQGPQFIFQYYEEEERQRGNFPDRFSGHQFPNYSSELNVNALLLGDSALYLCASSLGTRASYEQYFGPGTRLTVT.